The 19 T cell receptor beta chains presented below share a single source sample, sequenced in a study of blood T cell repertoires in COVID-19 (TCRdb year 2020). Receptor amplification or capture employed the immunoSEQ multiplex PCR assay. The clones in this table, taken by TCRdb from immuneACCESS, are in-frame only. Not every clone is retained; where verified, under half of the shortfall comes from an unresolved V gene, and the cause of the rest is unknown. Across this sample there are roughly 79,000 clones, with approximately 80% seen only once. Over 4.5% of the sample belongs to the ten largest clones. Material for sequencing was peripheral blood. These receptors originate from a man aged 60-69 years with active or convalescent COVID-19.

V usage is TRBV18 and J usage is TRBJ1-2; possibly TRBD1 for D (5 bases). Trimming stripped 1 base from V and 4 bases from J, with 10 bases between. The germline gives CDR1 KGHSH, CDR2 LQKENI. There are 14 residues in the CDR3. The CDR3 coding sequence is TGTGCCAGCTCACCACGCGACAGATCCTATGGCTACACCTTC. It is translated as CASSPRDRSYGYTF.

This CDR3 reads CSAGDRGIISEQFF. The CDR3 nucleotides read TGCAGCGCCGGGGACAGGGGGATTATAAGTGAGCAGTTCTTC. The chain recombines TRBV29-1 with TRBJ2-1; the match to TRBD1 covers 11 bases. V shed 7 bases and J 9 bases; nucleotides not matched to a gene: 11. The CDR3 is 14 residues long. Germline CDR1 is SQVTM and CDR2 is ANQGSEA.

This chain connects TRBV11-3 to TRBJ2-5; D possibly corresponds to TRBD1 (5 bases). Trimming removed 4 bases from V and 1 base from J, with 10 bases in between. Germline loops: CDR1 SGHNT, CDR2 YENEEA. This CDR3 is 14 amino acids long. The CDR3 reads CASSSQGPQETQYF. Written as DNA, the CDR3 is TGTGCCAGCAGCTCGCAGGGCCCCCAAGAGACCCAGTACTTC.

This chain links TRBV7-2 with TRBJ2-7; a weak D match, TRBD1 (6 bases). The germline V gene encodes CDR1 SGHTA and CDR2 FQGNSA. CDR3 length equals 15 residues. With 6 bases removed from V and 3 bases from J, the gap between germline ends came to 18 bases. The CDR3 reads CASSRGSTGGYEQYF. The CDR3 nucleotides read TGTGCCAGCAGTAGGGGGTCTACAGGAGGCTACGAGCAGTACTTC.

This clone has at least ten counts. J is TRBJ2-5 and V is TRBV5-6, with TRBD2 matching 12 bases. Germline CDR1 and CDR2: SGHDT and YYEEEE. V shed 0 bases and J 4 bases; nucleotides not matched to a gene: 7. This CDR3 has 17 amino acids. The chain's CDR3 is CASSLAPSGGAGETQYF. The CDR3 coding sequence is TGTGCCAGCAGCTTGGCCCCTAGCGGGGGGGCCGGAGAGACCCAGTACTTC. Filled out from reference TRBV5-6 and TRBJ2-5, the complete variable domain reads DAGVTQSPTHLIKTRGQQVTLRCSPKSGHDTVSWYQQALGQGPQFIFQYYEEEERQRGNFPDRFSGHQFPNYSSELNVNALLLGDSALYLCASSLAPSGGAGETQYFGPGTRLLVL.

The sample holds one count of this clone. The rearrangement uses TRBV3-1 (or the pseudogene TRBV3-2) and TRBJ2-3; 8 bases map to TRBD1. This CDR3 region has 13 residues. V gave up 7 bases and J gave up 7 bases; unmatched junction bases: 7. CDR1 and CDR2 from the germline V gene are LGHDT and YNNKEL (reference sequence). As DNA, the CDR3 is TGTGCCAGCACCCCGACAGGGGATAATACGCAGTATTTT. This translates into CASTPTGDNTQYF.

V usage is TRBV5-4 and J usage is TRBJ1-1; the D gene is possibly TRBD1 (6 bases). Deletions cut 7 bases from V and 5 bases from J, with 18 bases between. The CDR3 runs to 14 residues. CDR1 and CDR2 from the germline V gene are SGHNT and YYREEE (reference sequence). The CDR3 bases are TGTGCCAGCTCCCGGGACATCGGAACTACTGAAGCTTTCTTT. This encodes CASSRDIGTTEAFF.

The chain carries TRBV12-2 and TRBJ1-2; the table assigns TRBD1, which was not confirmed against the DNA. TRBV12-2 corresponds to a pseudogene. CDR3 length equals 16 residues. CDR3: CASRLDFQGGGDGYTF. The CDR3, as DNA: TGTGCAAGTCGCTTAGATTTTCAAGGGGGCGGCGATGGCTACACCTTC.

The rearrangement joins TRBV19 to TRBJ2-2; tentative D call: TRBD2 (5 bases). Deletions cut 1 base from V and 5 bases from J, with 14 bases between. This CDR3 has 16 residues. Germline-derived CDR1 and CDR2 are LNHDA and SQIVND (reference sequence). The CDR3 DNA sequence: TGTGCCAGTAGTATAGTACCACCGGGGAGAACCGGGGAGCTGTTTTTT. It codes for CASSIVPPGRTGELFF.

This clone was observed a handful of times. The chain employs TRBV4-1 and TRBJ2-2; 8 nucleotides line up with TRBD2. The CDR3 loop spans 16 amino acids. After removal of 5 bases from V and 4 bases from J, the junction contained 9 bases not matched to a gene. Germline loops: CDR1 MGHRA, CDR2 YSYEKL. The CDR3 DNA follows: TGCGCCAGCAGCTCCGGGACTAGGGGTGGCACCGGGGAGCTGTTTTTT. Residues: CASSSGTRGGTGELFF.

The V gene is TRBV2, the J gene TRBJ2-7, with TRBD2 as a possible D gene (5 bases). Germline lookup yields CDR1 SNHLY and CDR2 FYNNEI. V lost 3 bases and J lost 6, with 15 bases in between. The CDR3 consists of 14 residues. This CDR3 is CASSDGGRGGEQYF. The CDR3 coding sequence is TGTGCCAGCAGTGACGGCGGTAGAGGAGGCGAGCAGTACTTC.

This clone was recorded a few times. This chain joins TRBV4-3 and TRBJ1-2; tentatively, D is TRBD1 (5 bases). CDR3 length: 16 residues. Trimming stripped 0 bases from V and 2 bases from J, with 13 bases between. Germline values: CDR1 LGHNA, CDR2 YSLEER. The CDR3: CASSQEVQGKNYGYTF. The CDR3 region has the DNA TGCGCCAGCAGCCAAGAGGTTCAGGGAAAAAACTATGGCTACACCTTC.

The genes are TRBV25-1 and TRBJ2-5, with 12 bases identical to TRBD2. Germline V gives CDR1 MGHDK, CDR2 SYGVNS. The V gene end was trimmed by 8 bases and the J gene end by 4 bases; junction bases not matched to a gene: 5. This CDR3 is built from 14 residues. CDR3 DNA: TGTGCCAGCGGCCTAGCGGGGGGGCTAGAGACCCAGTACTTC. It yields the protein CASGLAGGLETQYF. Variable domain in full (rest from reference TRBV25-1 and TRBJ2-5): EADIYQTPRYLVIGTGKKITLECSQTMGHDKMYWYQQDPGMELHLIHYSYGVNSTEKGDLSSESTVSRIRTEHFPLTLESARPSHTSQYLCASGLAGGLETQYFGPGTRLLVL.

V gene TRBV6-6 combines with J gene TRBJ1-2, with a tentative D call TRBD1 (6 bases). Per the germline V gene, CDR1 is MNHNY and CDR2 is SVGAGI (reference sequence). The CDR3 spans 14 residues. V shed 4 bases and J shed 2 bases, with 11 bases lying between them. The CDR3 here is CASSFLTGNYGYTF. The CDR3 coding sequence is TGTGCCAGCAGTTTCCTTACAGGGAACTATGGCTACACCTTC.

The chain links TRBV7-3 to TRBJ2-4, with a weak D call TRBD2 (6 bases). Germline V gives CDR1 SGHTA, CDR2 FQGTGA. The CDR3 covers 16 residues. V lost 5 bases and J lost 4, with 18 bases in between. CDR3 region: CASSPYGGGLKNIQYF. The CDR3 bases are TGTGCCAGCAGCCCGTATGGGGGAGGATTAAAAAACATTCAGTACTTC.

V usage is TRBV20-1 and J usage is TRBJ1-2; 9 bases fit TRBD1. This CDR3 region has 17 residues. J gave up 3 bases and V 3 bases, and 14 bases lay outside the gene matches. Germline values: CDR1 DFQATT, CDR2 SNEGSKA (reference sequence). The CDR3 protein is CSASSTAQGAWDYGYTF. The CDR3 DNA sequence: TGCAGTGCTAGTTCGACGGCACAGGGGGCTTGGGACTATGGCTACACCTTC.

The rearrangement joins TRBV10-3 to TRBJ1-2; D call uncertain. The germline V gene encodes CDR1 ENHRY and CDR2 SYGVKD. V dropped 6 bases and J dropped 1 base, with 6 bases sitting between them. The CDR3 spans 12 residues. The CDR3 region has the DNA TGTGCCATCAGCAGCGTTAACTATGGCTACACCTTC. Translated, it gives CAISSVNYGYTF.

This clone has just one count. The chain is built from TRBV15 and TRBJ1-2; D unresolved. The CDR3 consists of 17 residues. Trimming took off 0 bases at V and 4 bases at J, with 18 bases between the two ends. CDR1 is LNHNV and CDR2 is YYDKDF in the germline V gene (reference sequence). The CDR3: CATSRDTSRAPGYGYTF. The CDR3 DNA sequence: TGTGCCACCAGCAGAGATACTTCGAGGGCCCCTGGCTATGGCTACACCTTC.

The rearrangement links TRBV6-6 to TRBJ1-2; 10 nucleotides align to TRBD1. The trim removed 4 bases at V and 3 bases at J, leaving 5 bases unmatched. This CDR3 has 15 amino acids. Germline V CDR1 and CDR2: MNHNY, SVGAGI (reference sequence). The DNA for the CDR3 is TGTGCCAGCAGTTCTAGGGACAGGGGCGACTATGGCTACACCTTC. Protein sequence: CASSSRDRGDYGYTF.